This is a list of T cell receptor beta chains from one sample in a study of T cell changes during pregnancy in multiple sclerosis. This table comes from immunoSEQ multiplex PCR, and its TCRdb copy is limited to in-frame clones, with some not included. The table has about 84,000 clones, nearly 95% seen once. Specimen: peripheral blood, collected in the second trimester of pregnancy. The receptor source for this set is a female donor in good health, enrolled as a control in a pregnancy study. The CDR3 runs from the conserved cysteine through the conserved F or W. Fields, in order: clone size, J gene, D gene, V gene, CDR3 protein, CDR3 DNA. The D gene is left open where the match is weak. A clone size is listed for some rows: how often the clone was seen (once, few, many), or a class if it is expanded.

clone_size: .; j_call: TRBJ2-5; d_call: .; v_call: TRBV14; cdr3_aa: CASSQGSQETQYF; cdr3_nt: TGTGCCAGCAGCCAGGGGAGCCAAGAGACCCAGTACTTC
clone_size: .; j_call: TRBJ2-5; d_call: .; v_call: TRBV29-1; cdr3_aa: CSVERAGQETQYF; cdr3_nt: TGCAGCGTTGAACGTGCAGGACAAGAGACCCAGTACTTC
clone_size: .; j_call: TRBJ2-5; d_call: .; v_call: TRBV7-2; cdr3_aa: CASSLDRGSGETQYF; cdr3_nt: TGTGCCAGCAGCCTAGATCGGGGGTCGGGAGAGACCCAGTACTTC
clone_size: .; j_call: TRBJ2-7; d_call: .; v_call: TRBV7-2; cdr3_aa: CASSPDRSSYEQYF; cdr3_nt: TGTGCCAGCAGCCCCGATCGTAGCTCCTACGAGCAGTACTTC
clone_size: .; j_call: TRBJ1-2; d_call: .; v_call: TRBV5-4; cdr3_aa: CASSLDSVYYTF; cdr3_nt: TGTGCCAGCAGCTTGGACTCGGTGTACTACACCTTC
clone_size: .; j_call: TRBJ2-7; d_call: TRBD1; v_call: TRBV5-1; cdr3_aa: CASSPRQGSSEQYF; cdr3_nt: TGCGCCAGCAGCCCCAGACAGGGCTCCTCCGAGCAGTACTTC
clone_size: once; j_call: TRBJ2-1; d_call: TRBD2; v_call: TRBV9; cdr3_aa: CASSVTLGGAGGSNEQFF; cdr3_nt: TGTGCCAGCAGCGTAACCCTCGGTGGGGCGGGAGGGAGCAATGAGCAGTTCTTC
clone_size: .; j_call: TRBJ1-4; d_call: .; v_call: TRBV28; cdr3_aa: CASSSQGRDNEKLFF; cdr3_nt: TGTGCCAGCAGTTCTCAGGGGCGCGATAATGAAAAACTGTTTTTT
clone_size: .; j_call: TRBJ2-3; d_call: .; v_call: TRBV14; cdr3_aa: CASSQFGLRADTQYF; cdr3_nt: TGTGCCAGCAGCCAGTTCGGTCTGAGGGCAGATACGCAGTATTTT
clone_size: .; j_call: TRBJ2-5; d_call: .; v_call: TRBV7-8; cdr3_aa: CASSRGRQETQYF; cdr3_nt: TGTGCCAGCAGCCGAGGGAGACAAGAGACCCAGTACTTC
clone_size: once; j_call: TRBJ2-3; d_call: TRBD1; v_call: TRBV5-1; cdr3_aa: CASSLGQGPDTQYF; cdr3_nt: TGCGCCAGCAGCTTGGGACAGGGCCCAGATACGCAGTATTTT
clone_size: once; j_call: TRBJ2-5; d_call: TRBD2; v_call: TRBV7-8; cdr3_aa: CASSSGLAGPGETQYF; cdr3_nt: TGTGCCAGCAGCTCGGGACTAGCGGGACCAGGGGAGACCCAGTACTTC
clone_size: .; j_call: TRBJ2-3; d_call: TRBD2; v_call: TRBV13; cdr3_aa: CASSNRLAGTTDTQYF; cdr3_nt: TGTGCCAGCAGCAACCGACTAGCGGGGACCACAGATACGCAGTATTTT
clone_size: .; j_call: TRBJ1-1; d_call: .; v_call: TRBV19; cdr3_aa: CASSIDLWSRGAEAFF; cdr3_nt: TGTGCCAGTAGTATAGATCTATGGTCCCGGGGTGCTGAAGCTTTCTTT
clone_size: .; j_call: TRBJ2-2; d_call: .; v_call: TRBV29-1; cdr3_aa: CSVVGSGLLNTGELFF; cdr3_nt: TGCAGCGTTGTGGGGTCGGGACTCTTGAACACCGGGGAGCTGTTTTTT
clone_size: .; j_call: TRBJ2-1; d_call: .; v_call: TRBV5-1; cdr3_aa: CASRGGARSYNEQFF; cdr3_nt: TGCGCCAGCCGAGGGGGAGCTCGCTCCTACAATGAGCAGTTCTTC
clone_size: .; j_call: TRBJ1-6; d_call: TRBD1; v_call: TRBV10-3; cdr3_aa: CAIRPSGGSNSPLHF; cdr3_nt: TGTGCCATCAGACCCTCAGGGGGTAGTAATTCACCCCTCCACTTT
clone_size: .; j_call: TRBJ2-5; d_call: .; v_call: TRBV5-8; cdr3_aa: CASSPGRGLLEYF; cdr3_nt: TGTGCCAGCAGCCCGGGTCGGGGACTGCTGGAGTACTTC
clone_size: .; j_call: TRBJ1-2; d_call: TRBD1; v_call: TRBV5-6; cdr3_aa: CASSAGTGDGYTF; cdr3_nt: TGTGCCAGCAGCGCCGGGACAGGCGATGGCTACACCTTC
clone_size: .; j_call: TRBJ2-7; d_call: TRBD1; v_call: TRBV19; cdr3_aa: CASSISGTGGYYEQYF; cdr3_nt: TGTGCCAGTAGTATATCCGGGACAGGGGGCTATTACGAGCAGTACTTC
clone_size: .; j_call: TRBJ2-1; d_call: TRBD2; v_call: TRBV5-1; cdr3_aa: CASSLTSGSSYNEQFF; cdr3_nt: TGCGCCAGCAGTCTGACTAGCGGGAGCTCCTACAATGAGCAGTTCTTC
clone_size: .; j_call: TRBJ2-7; d_call: TRBD1; v_call: TRBV6-1; cdr3_aa: CASVKGGTGKYEQYF; cdr3_nt: TGTGCCAGCGTCAAAGGCGGGACAGGAAAATACGAGCAGTACTTC
clone_size: .; j_call: TRBJ2-1; d_call: TRBD2; v_call: TRBV4-1; cdr3_aa: CASSQDSGRSYNEQFF; cdr3_nt: TGCGCCAGCAGCCAAGATAGCGGGAGATCCTACAATGAGCAGTTCTTC
clone_size: .; j_call: TRBJ2-7; d_call: .; v_call: TRBV28; cdr3_aa: CASRQPGQTAYEQYF; cdr3_nt: TGTGCCAGCAGACAACCGGGACAAACAGCCTACGAGCAGTACTTC
clone_size: .; j_call: TRBJ2-2; d_call: TRBD1; v_call: TRBV28; cdr3_aa: CASSAPRGTGELFF; cdr3_nt: TGTGCCAGCAGCGCCCCCAGGGGGACCGGGGAGCTGTTTTTT
clone_size: .; j_call: TRBJ2-5; d_call: TRBD2; v_call: TRBV25-1; cdr3_aa: CASSVEVTSGQETQYF; cdr3_nt: TGTGCCAGCAGTGTTGAGGTCACTAGCGGCCAAGAGACCCAGTACTTC
clone_size: .; j_call: TRBJ2-1; d_call: .; v_call: TRBV19; cdr3_aa: CASSVRYNEQFF; cdr3_nt: TGTGCCAGTAGTGTCAGATACAATGAGCAGTTCTTC
clone_size: .; j_call: TRBJ2-7; d_call: TRBD2; v_call: TRBV18; cdr3_aa: CASARVAGVLDPYEQYF; cdr3_nt: TGTGCCAGCGCACGGGTAGCGGGAGTCCTCGATCCCTACGAGCAGTACTTC
clone_size: .; j_call: TRBJ1-5; d_call: .; v_call: TRBV5-1; cdr3_aa: CASSLHSNQPQHF; cdr3_nt: TGCGCCAGCAGTTTACATAGCAATCAGCCCCAGCATTTT
clone_size: .; j_call: TRBJ1-3; d_call: .; v_call: TRBV2; cdr3_aa: CASSTQAIFSGNTIYF; cdr3_nt: TGTGCCAGCAGCACCCAGGCCATTTTCTCTGGAAACACCATATATTTT
clone_size: .; j_call: TRBJ1-2; d_call: TRBD1; v_call: TRBV13; cdr3_aa: CASSESGTGFYGYTF; cdr3_nt: TGTGCCAGCAGCGAATCCGGGACAGGGTTCTATGGCTACACCTTC
clone_size: .; j_call: TRBJ1-5; d_call: .; v_call: TRBV2; cdr3_aa: CASTRGTNSNQPQHF; cdr3_nt: TGTGCCAGCACCCGAGGGACAAATAGCAATCAGCCCCAGCATTTT
clone_size: .; j_call: TRBJ1-5; d_call: .; v_call: TRBV2; cdr3_aa: CASSFAGVNQPQHF; cdr3_nt: TGTGCCAGCAGTTTTGCAGGGGTCAATCAGCCCCAGCATTTT
clone_size: .; j_call: TRBJ2-6; d_call: .; v_call: TRBV5-6; cdr3_aa: CASSLLGRMYSGANILTF; cdr3_nt: TGTGCCAGCAGCTTGTTGGGGCGGATGTACTCTGGGGCCAACATCCTGACTTTC
clone_size: once; j_call: TRBJ1-5; d_call: .; v_call: TRBV19; cdr3_aa: CASSMGPGNQPQHF; cdr3_nt: TGTGCCAGTAGTATGGGGCCAGGGAACCAGCCCCAGCATTTT
clone_size: .; j_call: TRBJ2-5; d_call: .; v_call: TRBV5-1; cdr3_aa: CASSSGTSRETQYF; cdr3_nt: TGCGCCAGCAGCTCAGGGACATCCAGGGAGACCCAGTACTTC
clone_size: .; j_call: TRBJ2-3; d_call: TRBD1; v_call: TRBV5-5; cdr3_aa: CASSLDRGDTQYF; cdr3_nt: TGTGCCAGCAGCTTGGACAGGGGAGATACGCAGTATTTT
clone_size: .; j_call: TRBJ2-5; d_call: .; v_call: TRBV29-1; cdr3_aa: CSVVRGQLQETQYF; cdr3_nt: TGCAGCGTTGTACGCGGACAGCTCCAAGAGACCCAGTACTTC
clone_size: .; j_call: TRBJ2-7; d_call: TRBD2; v_call: TRBV5-1; cdr3_aa: CASSYKLAGGEQYF; cdr3_nt: TGCGCCAGCAGCTACAAACTAGCGGGAGGCGAGCAGTACTTC
clone_size: .; j_call: TRBJ2-3; d_call: .; v_call: TRBV7-2; cdr3_aa: CASSVQGTTIGDTQYF; cdr3_nt: TGTGCCAGCAGCGTCCAGGGGACCACCATTGGCGATACGCAGTATTTT
clone_size: .; j_call: TRBJ2-1; d_call: .; v_call: TRBV18; cdr3_aa: CASSPGGGRVVSYNEQFF; cdr3_nt: TGTGCCAGCTCACCAGGCGGAGGTAGGGTCGTTTCCTACAATGAGCAGTTCTTC
clone_size: .; j_call: TRBJ1-1; d_call: TRBD1; v_call: TRBV5-1; cdr3_aa: CASSSGQGNTEAFF; cdr3_nt: TGCGCCAGCAGCTCGGGACAGGGCAACACTGAAGCTTTCTTT